This TCR beta chain is from a study of memory CD4+ T cells and cytomegalovirus serostatus. Study background: Of the healthy Belgian adults, fewer than 10 were CMV seropositive and about 24 seronegative. Findings and caveats of the study: CD4+ memory repertoires contained about 40% of the 164 reported CMV TCRbeta sequences. The CMV-associated TCR signature appears largely within the CD4+ memory repertoire.

This clone was found once. What it recognizes is unknown. TCRdb's table, derived via immunoSEQ multiplex PCR, lists solely in-frame clones and lacks some. The profile shows about 75,000 clones, around 78% of them singletons. Single viable CD3+CD4+CD8-CD45RO+ cells were sorted as the memory CD4+ T cells. Total CD4+ T cells were enriched by CD4 positive selection. V dropped 3 bases and J dropped 0 bases, with 15 bases sitting between them. CDR3 length equals 17 residues. Germline V CDR1 and CDR2: LNHDA, SQIVND (reference sequence). Sequences were obtained from memory CD4+ T cells from blood. The chain combines TRBV19 with TRBJ2-4; tentative D call: TRBD1 (6 bases). The receptor was derived from an adult in good health and CMV-seropositive. The CDR3: CASSIGGWGLAKNIQYF. DNA for the CDR3: TGTGCCAGTAGTATTGGGGGATGGGGGCTAGCCAAAAACATTCAGTACTTC.